This entry concerns a single TCR beta chain. Construction of the TCRbeta library involved unique molecular identifiers. TCRdb called the PCR reads again in MiXCR, with one record for every CDR3 protein. The data hold about 400,000 distinct CDR3 sequences, with roughly 20% observed a single time. This sample is drawn from a study of T-cell reconstitution after alpha-beta-depleted transplantation in children. Trimming shortened V by 1 base and J by 2 bases, and 10 bases separated the two germline ends. The CDR3 is made up of 15 amino acids. The sequence came from a human donor who donated a stem cell graft to a child with acute myeloid leukemia. V and J are TRBV12-3 or TRBV12-4 and TRBJ2-3, with D perhaps given as TRBD1 or TRBD2 (5 bases each). The sequencing used PBMCs from the stem cell graft donor, collected from the stem cell graft. In DNA, the CDR3 is TGTGCCAGCAGTTTAGGTCGGGGCATCACAGATACGCAGTATTTT. Translating gives CASSLGRGITDTQYF.